This T cell receptor (beta chain) originates from a study of blood T cell repertoires in COVID-19. About the research overall: Both acute and convalescent COVID-19 samples were obtained from the United States, Italy and Spain. PBMCs, B-cell-depleted T cells, or T cells were the source of the cDNA or gDNA that made up the material.

This clone was observed once. Membership in each cohort depended on participant-reported clinical history. Recovery meant two consecutive negative NP/OP PCR tests, professional clearance, or resolved symptoms. Sequencing used immunoSEQ multiplex PCR; TCRdb keeps in-frame clones, though not all of them. The sample holds 240,000 or so clones; around 88% are singletons and the top ten take approximately 9%. J gave up 0 bases and V 3 bases, and 2 bases lay outside the gene matches. CDR3 length equals 14 residues. Germline loops: CDR1 SGHKS, CDR2 YYEKEE (reference sequence). The V gene is TRBV5-5, the J gene TRBJ1-1; TRBD1 matches 7 bases. The receptor was derived from a man between 40 and 49 years old who had recovered from COVID-19. Material for sequencing was PBMCs or T cells enriched from blood (not recorded which). This chain's CDR3 is CASSSGQMNTEAFF. The DNA of the CDR3 is TGTGCCAGCAGCTCGGGACAGATGAACACTGAAGCTTTCTTT. The full variable domain, rest sourced from reference TRBV5-5 and TRBJ1-1, is DAGVTQSPTHLIKTRGQQVTLRCSPISGHKSVSWYQQVLGQGPQFIFQYYEKEERGRGNFPDRFSARQFPNYSSELNVNALLLGDSALYLCASSSGQMNTEAFFGQGTRLTVV.